This TCR beta chain was sequenced for a study of blood T cell repertoires in COVID-19. Study background: There were acute and convalescent COVID-19 samples, and they came from the United States, Italy and Spain. T cells, B-cell-depleted T cells, or PBMCs supplied cDNA or gDNA.

Original processing methods: Quantification of nucleated cells was approximated via reference gene primer amplification. Method: immunoSEQ multiplex PCR; TCRdb's copy keeps in-frame clones and lacks some. That table is the source of V, J and clone size, and D and trimming were worked out from the DNA. The sample gives around 110,000 clones, roughly 83% of which show up once; 0.7% to 1% is in the top ten. Sample: peripheral blood. The sequence came from a woman in her 70s with acute or convalescent COVID-19.

The chain's CDR3 is CATHGGLADTQYF. The CDR3 DNA reads TGTGCCACCCACGGGGGATTAGCAGATACGCAGTATTTT. This rearrangement joins TRBV15 to TRBJ2-3, with TRBD2 as a possible D gene (6 bases). Germline loops: CDR1 LNHNV, CDR2 YYDKDF (reference sequence). Trimming took off 8 bases at V and 4 bases at J, with 13 bases between the two ends. The CDR3 runs 13 residues.